This paragraph reports one T cell receptor (beta chain). This record belongs to a study of T cell changes during pregnancy in multiple sclerosis. Repertoires were generated with immunoSEQ multiplex PCR, while TCRdb's copy carries only in-frame clones and drops some. Of nearly 60,000 clones detected, about 89% appear once; the ten largest clones hold just under 0.5%. CDR3 length: 16 residues. The trim removed 4 bases at V and 4 bases at J, leaving 12 bases unmatched. Germline CDR1 and CDR2: SGHNT and YYREEE (reference sequence). The TCR originated in a female donor in good health, enrolled as a control in a pregnancy study. The V and J genes are TRBV5-4 and TRBJ2-5; TRBD1 agrees at 8 bases. The input for sequencing was CD4+ T cells from peripheral blood mononuclear cells, taken after pregnancy. CDR3 residues: CASSTSIRGPGETQYF. Written as DNA, the CDR3 is TGTGCCAGCAGCACCTCGATCAGGGGGCCGGGAGAGACCCAGTACTTC.